This TCR beta chain was recorded in a study of technical replicates of blood from several donors. The ends lost 0 bases at V and 4 bases at J; junction bases unmatched: 2. This CDR3 contains 15 residues. The germline V gene encodes CDR1 GTSNPN and CDR2 SVGIG (reference sequence). Method: immunoSEQ multiplex PCR; TCRdb's copy keeps in-frame clones and lacks some. The sample records around 97,000 clones, around 96% being singletons. This clone was detected a few times. This clonotype originated in a human donor in good health. The genes are TRBV30 and TRBJ2-2, with 10 bases lining up with TRBD2. The sample was T cells isolated from PBMCs. In nucleotides, the CDR3 is TGTGCCTGGAGTGTTGAGCGGGAGGGCACCGGGGAGCTGTTTTTT. As protein: CAWSVEREGTGELFF.